This record covers a single T cell receptor beta chain. Its binding antigen is unknown. No much larger clone is present one base from it, and per-base qualities are unavailable. The data originate from a study of tumor-infiltrating lymphocytes in primary liver carcinoma (dated by TCRdb to the late 2010s). With regard to the full study: The five patients, three men and two women aged 30 to 69 years, had hepatocellular carcinoma (four) or combined HCC and intrahepatic cholangiocarcinoma (one). The five patients had tumors of stage T1-T3 N0M0, with maximum diameters ranging from 4.2 to 10 cm. Samples yielded roughly 3.5 to 7.13 million productive TCRbeta reads; read depth did not differ significantly between tissue types. TCRbeta repertoire sequencing, expression microarrays and whole-exome sequencing were combined in the study across five regions of each liver tumor, with adjacent normal tissue and blood also included. TCRbeta repertoire sequencing covered about 35 specimens from 5 patients: some 25 tumor regions, 5 adjacent noncancerous liver tissues and 5 peripheral blood samples. Reproducibility between technical replicate repertoires was high, with correlation coefficients above 0.95 and mean shared-clone rates approximately 0.88.

The CDR3, from cysteine to phenylalanine, totals 14 residues. Only CDR3 DNA remains: 42 bases, in frame from the first base. The junction shows trimming of 8 bases on V and 3 bases on J, plus 17 bases between the germline ends. CDR1 MDHEN and CDR2 SYDVKM were looked up in the germline V gene. Broader findings and caveats from the paper: Only a few patients were included in the study, and the authors note that the findings should be validated in a larger study. Comparison of CD4+ and CD8+ T cell repertoires was precluded by the use of bulk unsorted samples. Compared with blood, tumors had a significantly larger share of the repertoire taken up by the top 250 clones (p = 0.039). Only the TCR beta chain was sequenced, which likely underestimates true repertoire diversity because unpaired alpha chains were not captured. Repertoire overlap was found to be higher between tumor regions (mean around 35%) than between tumor-adjacent (about 17%) or tumor-blood (around 14%) pairs, consistent with antigen-driven expansion.

Total RNA and DNA were co-extracted from roughly 20-30 mg of bulk tissue with the AllPrep DNA/RNA mini kit, without cell sorting. Between November 2015 and early 2016, roughly five patients in China with histopathologically diagnosed primary liver carcinoma had their tumors surgically resected. At the time of sampling, the patients were treatment-naive and had chronic HBV infection. Fresh tumor and adjacent tissue pieces were bisected, with one half stored in RNAlater at -80 degrees C and the other half sent for histology. Using a constant-region primer and ProtoScript II reverse transcriptase, TCRbeta-specific cDNA was reverse-transcribed from around 500 ng total RNA. Three nested multiplex PCR rounds, following a slightly modified ARM-PCR procedure, were used to build the TCRbeta libraries. Each of the first two PCR rounds ran for around 9 cycles and used multiplex TRBV1-TRBV30 forward primers together with a Cbeta reverse primer. A final 25-cycle PCR with Deep VentR polymerase added sample barcodes and Illumina adapters. Before sequencing, amplicons of 200-500 bp were gel-purified using a QIAquick gel extraction kit. An Illumina HiSeq 2500 was used to sequence the TCRbeta amplicons with 250-bp paired-end reads. From the authors' description of their analysis: To recover full CDR3 sequences, reads were quality-trimmed using Trimmomatic v0.33 and paired reads were then merged using FLASH v1.2.11. V, D and J germline segments were assigned to the rearranged TCRbeta sequences using MiGEC v1.2.1b. VDJtools v1.0.0 computed clonotype statistics and Shannon-Wiener diversity indices. Except for diversity analysis, only the 250 most abundant clonotypes of each sample were used in subsequent analyses to reduce sampling bias. The public reads were run again by TCRdb, first through fastp at Q25 and then through MiXCR, and only productive beta chains were kept. Each entry is one CDR3 protein sequence, shown with its most common DNA and genes. V and J calls and clone size were set by TCRdb, not the authors. The sample table records some 130,000 distinct CDR3 sequences; about two thirds of these occur just once. The ten largest clones add up to 8.1% of the sample.

The sequence links TRBV28 to TRBJ2-7; TRBD2 is a possible D gene, resting on 6 matching bases. The receptor was derived from an older woman with primary liver carcinoma and hepatitis B virus infection. The sequenced sample was tumor-adjacent normal liver tissue. The CDR3 protein is CASRGLTKIYEQYF. The sequenced DNA: TGTGCCAGCCGAGGACTAACGAAAATCTACGAGCAGTACTTC.